Below, 3 T cell receptor beta chains from the same sample are listed, as sequenced in a study of cytomegalovirus exposure and HLA in healthy donors. It was with 60 Vbeta and 13 Jbeta primers that the PCR ran. Libraries were prepared by immunoSEQ multiplex PCR; TCRdb keeps only in-frame clonotypes and omits some of them. The sample spans approximately 180,000 clones; the ten largest clones claim approximately 6.4%. The sample was PBMCs. These receptor sequences come from a man aged 25-40 years in good health and CMV-seronegative.

V usage is TRBV11-2 and J usage is TRBJ1-1; 8 bases map to TRBD1. The trim removed 5 bases at V and 5 bases at J, leaving 7 bases unmatched. Per the germline V gene, CDR1 is SGHAT and CDR2 is FQNNGV. The CDR3 length is 14 residues. CDR3 nucleotides: TGTGCCAGCAGCGGAACAGGGGGACGGACTGAAGCTTTCTTT. Amino acid sequence: CASSGTGGRTEAFF. The whole variable domain, filled in from reference TRBV11-2 and TRBJ1-1, reads EAGVAQSPRYKIIEKRQSVAFWCNPISGHATLYWYQQILGQGPKLLIQFQNNGVVDDSQLPKDRFSAERLKGVDSTLKIQPAKLEDSAVYLCASSGTGGRTEAFFGQGTRLTVV.

V usage is TRBV7-9 and J usage is TRBJ1-2; 9 bases agree with TRBD1. This CDR3 has 14 residues. The ends lost 2 bases at V and 8 bases at J; junction bases unmatched: 6. In germline, CDR1 is SEHNR, CDR2 FQNEAQ (reference sequence). CDR3 nucleotides: TGTGCCAGCAGCTTAATGGAGACAGGGGGAGGCTACACCTTC. Protein product: CASSLMETGGGYTF.

This sequence joins TRBV7-9 and TRBJ2-5; no reliable D call. Trimming cost V 11 bases and J 3 bases, with 13 bases left between them. The germline gives CDR1 SEHNR, CDR2 FQNEAQ (reference sequence). This CDR3 is 12 amino acids long. CDR3 bases: TGTGCCTCGACTCCTCAGAAAGAGACCCAGTACTTC. It is translated as CASTPQKETQYF. The entire variable domain, with the rest obtained from reference TRBV7-9 and TRBJ2-5, is as follows: DTGVSQNPRHKITKRGQNVTFRCDPISEHNRLYWYRQTLGQGPEFLTYFQNEAQLEKSRLLSDRFSAERPKGSFSTLEIQRTEQGDSAMYLCASTPQKETQYFGPGTRLLVL.